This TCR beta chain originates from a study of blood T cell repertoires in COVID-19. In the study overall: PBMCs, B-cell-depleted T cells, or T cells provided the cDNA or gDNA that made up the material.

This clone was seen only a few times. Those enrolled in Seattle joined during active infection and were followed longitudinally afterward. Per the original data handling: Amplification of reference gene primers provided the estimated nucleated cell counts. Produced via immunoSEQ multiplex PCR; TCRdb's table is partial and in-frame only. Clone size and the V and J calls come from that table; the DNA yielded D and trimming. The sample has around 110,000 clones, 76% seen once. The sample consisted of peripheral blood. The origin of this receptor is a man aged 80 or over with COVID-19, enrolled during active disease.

This chain's CDR3 is CASSLLSPGLNTEAFF. The CDR3 DNA sequence: TGCGCCAGCAGCTTGCTCTCGCCAGGGTTGAACACTGAAGCTTTCTTT. The V gene is TRBV5-1, the J gene TRBJ1-1, with a weak D call TRBD1 (5 bases). The germline V gene has CDR1 SGHRS and CDR2 YFSETQ. The CDR3 has 16 amino acids. The V and J ends lost 1 base and 0 bases respectively, with 13 bases between them.